This passage covers 11 T cell receptor beta chains from one sample sequenced in a study of T cell responses to AZD1222 COVID-19 vaccine. Assay used: immunoSEQ multiplex PCR; TCRdb lists only in-frame clones, some missing. The data hold some 150,000 clones, with roughly nine tenths observed a single time. Sample: peripheral blood, taken 28 days after the second AZD1222 dose. The source of these receptors is an adult who received the AZD1222 COVID-19 vaccine.

This clone showed up just once. The chain is built from TRBV5-1 and TRBJ2-1, with 8 bases fitting TRBD1. V trimming: 4 bases; J trimming: 0 bases; junction bases outside the gene matches: 6. Per the germline V gene, CDR1 is SGHRS and CDR2 is YFSETQ. The CDR3 is made up of 16 amino acids. DNA for the CDR3: TGCGCCAGCAGCATAGGGACAGGCCTCTCCTACAATGAGCAGTTCTTC. Residues: CASSIGTGLSYNEQFF.

The V and J genes are TRBV5-8 and TRBJ1-4; 10 nucleotides match TRBD1. Germline V gene data show CDR1 as SGHTS and CDR2 as YDEGEE. CDR3 length: 14 residues. Trimming cost V 4 bases and J 5 bases; bases outside gene matches: 2. The CDR3 bases are TGTGCCAGCAGCGTGGGACAGGGGAATGAAAAACTGTTTTTT. Its translation: CASSVGQGNEKLFF. Full variable domain (missing parts from reference TRBV5-8 and TRBJ1-4): EAGVTQSPTHLIKTRGQQATLRCSPISGHTSVYWYQQALGLGLQFLLWYDEGEERNRGNFPPRFSGRQFPNYSSELNVNALELEDSALYLCASSVGQGNEKLFFGSGTQLSVL.

This chain joins TRBV25-1 and TRBJ1-2, with a possible D match to TRBD1 (5 bases). The CDR3 has 16 residues. CDR1 is MGHDK and CDR2 is SYGVNS in the germline V gene. The V end lost 2 bases, the J end lost 4 bases, and 17 bases lay between the germline ends. The CDR3 sequence: CASSEVGTERFYGYTF. Written as DNA, the CDR3 is TGTGCCAGCAGTGAAGTTGGGACGGAGCGCTTCTATGGCTACACCTTC.

With regard to this clone: Distinct nucleotide sequences in the sample also encode this CDR3. The gene calls are TRBV7-3 and TRBJ2-1; D might be TRBD1 (5 bases). The CDR3 sequence is 14 residues long. In germline, CDR1 is SGHTA, CDR2 FQGTGA. Trimming stripped 1 base from V and 5 bases from J, with 9 bases between. This CDR3 is CASSLMGLNNEQFF. In nucleotides, the CDR3 is TGTGCCAGCAGCTTAATGGGGCTAAACAATGAGCAGTTCTTC. The complete variable domain, with remaining parts taken from reference TRBV7-3 and TRBJ2-1, reads GAGVSQTPSNKVTEKGKYVELRCDPISGHTALYWYRQSLGQGPEFLIYFQGTGAADDSGLPNDRFFAVRPEGSVSTLKIQRTERGDSAVYLCASSLMGLNNEQFFGPGTRLTVL.

This sequence joins TRBV28 and TRBJ1-1; a possible D gene is TRBD1 (5 bases). Germline V gives CDR1 MDHEN, CDR2 SYDVKM. CDR3 size: 14 residues. The V and J ends lost 5 bases and 9 bases respectively, with 19 bases between them. The DNA of the CDR3 is TGTGCCAGCAGTCTAGGGACCCCCAACAGGAAAGCTTTCTTT. This translates into CASSLGTPNRKAFF. Full variable domain (outside the CDR3, taken from reference TRBV28 and TRBJ1-1): DVKVTQSSRYLVKRTGEKVFLECVQDMDHENMFWYRQDPGLGLRLIYFSYDVKMKEKGDIPEGYSVSREKKERFSLILESASTNQTSMYLCASSLGTPNRKAFFGQGTRLTVV.

The chain links TRBV6-2 or TRBV6-3 to TRBJ1-5, with 7 bases aligning to TRBD1. This CDR3 is built from 16 residues. Germline lookup yields CDR1 MNHEY and CDR2 SVGEGT. Germline trimming cut 2 bases from V and 9 bases from J; bases unmatched to any gene: 13. CDR3: CASSYLGTAWLWPQHF. CDR3 bases: TGTGCCAGCAGTTACCTAGGGACAGCTTGGCTTTGGCCCCAGCATTTT.

In this sample, this clone turned up a few times. The genes are TRBV28 and TRBJ1-2; TRBD1 aligns across 7 bases. This CDR3 is built from 15 residues. Germline V gives CDR1 MDHEN, CDR2 SYDVKM. Trimming took 5 bases from V and 1 from J; bases not matched to a gene: 7. The CDR3 sequence: CASSPLDRDNYGYTF. CDR3 bases: TGTGCCAGCAGTCCGCTCGACAGGGATAACTATGGCTACACCTTC.

The V gene is TRBV6-5, the J gene TRBJ1-1, with TRBD1 matching over 7 bases. This CDR3 has 16 residues. Germline CDR1 is MNHEY and CDR2 is SVGAGI. The V and J ends lost 0 bases and 2 bases, in that order; junction bases with no gene match: 6. CDR3 in amino acids: CASSYSTGPTNTEAFF. Written as DNA, the CDR3 is TGTGCCAGCAGTTACTCGACAGGGCCAACTAACACTGAAGCTTTCTTT.

The chain is built from TRBV10-3 and TRBJ2-2; D is undetermined. Germline CDR1 is ENHRY and CDR2 is SYGVKD. V lost 5 bases and J 4 bases, leaving 20 bases between the germline ends. The CDR3 runs to 17 residues. CDR3 in amino acids: CAISSGPLALSTGELFF. CDR3 sequence (DNA): TGTGCCATCAGTTCCGGTCCTCTCGCGCTGAGCACCGGGGAGCTGTTTTTT.

This sequence joins TRBV6-6 and TRBJ2-2; D gene unclear. The CDR3 runs 11 residues. Germline values: CDR1 MNHNY, CDR2 SVGAGI (reference sequence). V was shortened by 6 bases and J by 3 bases, with 2 bases between the two germline ends. The CDR3 here is CASRYTGELFF. DNA of the CDR3: TGTGCCAGCAGATACACCGGGGAGCTGTTTTTT.

V usage is TRBV27 and J usage is TRBJ1-3; the D is unclear. V gave up 4 bases and J gave up 0 bases, with 7 bases separating them. Germline assignment: CDR1 MNHEY and CDR2 SMNVEV (reference sequence). The CDR3 length is 14 residues. The DNA for the CDR3 is TGTGCCAGCAGTTCGCTAAGCTCTGGAAACACCATATATTTT. It codes for CASSSLSSGNTIYF.